Presented here are 10 T cell receptor beta chains from one specimen sequenced in a study of T cell repertoires in cytomegalovirus infection. Antigen specificity for these receptors is unknown. TCRdb used MiXCR to reprocess the reads, holding one entry per CDR3 protein. The table shows about 83,000 distinct CDR3 sequences, with approximately 46% occurring only once. Sequenced here: CD8+ T cells from cultured PBMCs, sampled from culture after CMV antigen stimulation. These receptors were obtained from a human donor in good health (CMV status not recorded). Some clones in this sample may be carry-over from other donors' samples.

This clonotype has more than one count but fewer than ten. The chain employs TRBV2 and TRBJ2-4; TRBD2 might be the D (5 bases). Germline V gene sequence: CDR1 SNHLY, CDR2 FYNNEI. The CDR3 has 11 amino acids. CDR3 in amino acids: CATRDGSIQYF. DNA of the CDR3: TGTGCTACCCGGGATGGCAGCATTCAGTACTTC.

This clonotype was detected a few times. V usage is TRBV6-5 and J usage is TRBJ2-7; D might be TRBD2 (6 bases). Germline values: CDR1 MNHEY, CDR2 SVGAGI. The CDR3 runs 14 residues. With 0 bases removed from V and 1 base from J, the gap between germline ends came to 7 bases. The CDR3, as DNA: TGTGCCAGCAGTTACTCTGCGGGGTCCTACGAGCAGTACTTC. Its translation is CASSYSAGSYEQYF.

This clonotype was seen a handful of times. The chain uses TRBV7-2 and TRBJ1-2, with D hard to call. Trimming took 6 bases from V and 0 from J, leaving 8 bases between them. The CDR3 totals 13 residues. Germline assignment: CDR1 SGHTA and CDR2 FQGNSA. The CDR3 spells CASSDVANYGYTF. The CDR3 DNA sequence: TGTGCCAGCAGTGACGTAGCTAACTATGGCTACACCTTC.

The chain links TRBV7-6 to TRBJ1-1; D not resolved. V gave up 6 bases and J gave up 8 bases, with 10 bases separating them. Germline V CDR1 and CDR2: SGHVS, FNYEAQ. This CDR3 is built from 11 residues. The CDR3 DNA reads as TGTGCCAGCAGTATGGGCTGGGAAGCTTTCTTT. Its protein is CASSMGWEAFF.

The chain employs TRBV5-1 and TRBJ2-5; a possible D gene is TRBD2 (6 bases). V lost 7 bases to trimming and J lost 4 bases, with 14 bases between them. Germline V gene lookup returns CDR1 SGHRS and CDR2 YFSETQ. This CDR3 region has 13 residues. The CDR3 reads CASHGGGGETQYF. In nucleotides, the CDR3 is TGCGCCAGCCACGGGGGAGGAGGAGAGACCCAGTACTTC.

The chain recombines TRBV6-5 with TRBJ2-2; possibly TRBD1 for D (6 bases). Trimming left V 7 bases short and J 4 bases short, with 13 bases between. There are 14 residues in the CDR3. The germline CDR1 and CDR2 sequences are MNHEY and SVGAGI. DNA for the CDR3: TGTGCCAGCACCGTAGGACAGACCACCGGGGAGCTGTTTTTT. This translates into CASTVGQTTGELFF.

The chain recombines TRBV7-6 with TRBJ2-1, with 15 bases matching TRBD2. V lost 5 bases and J lost 7; bases outside the gene matches: 3. CDR1 is SGHVS and CDR2 is FNYEAQ in the germline V gene. The CDR3 has 15 amino acids. DNA for the CDR3: TGTGCCAGCAGCGAGGGACTAGCGGGGGGAAATGAGCAGTTCTTC. The encoded protein is CASSEGLAGGNEQFF.

The CDR3 DNA reads as TGTGCCAGCAGCTTCCCTCGACTAGCGGAGAACACCGGGGAGCTGTTTTTT. Encoded protein: CASSFPRLAENTGELFF. The rearrangement links TRBV7-6 to TRBJ2-2; 9 nucleotides align to TRBD2. CDR3 size: 17 residues. The V gene's germline CDR1 is SGHVS and CDR2 FNYEAQ. V trimming: 3 bases; J trimming: 1 base; junction bases outside the gene matches: 6.

This chain uses TRBV5-1 with TRBJ1-1; no clear D. CDR1 and CDR2 (germline): SGHRS, YFSETQ. Trimming removed 3 bases from V and 2 bases from J, with 5 bases in between. The CDR3 loop spans 12 amino acids. The CDR3 spells CASSSPNTEAFF. Here the CDR3 DNA reads TGCGCCAGCAGCTCACCTAACACTGAAGCTTTCTTT.

This rearrangement joins TRBV27 to TRBJ2-2, with TRBD2 matching 8 bases. The CDR3 covers 17 residues. Germline CDR1 MNHEY, CDR2 SMNVEV (reference sequence). The J segment lost 3 bases and the V segment lost 4 bases, leaving 10 bases of the junction unmatched. In DNA form, the CDR3 reads TGTGCCAGCAGTTCACCCGAAGCGGGAGAAGACACCGGGGAGCTGTTTTTT. Its translation is CASSSPEAGEDTGELFF.